This T cell receptor beta chain was documented in a study of early T cells in non-severe SARS-CoV-2 infection. Across the whole study: The input, bulk RNA from unsorted whole blood, was sequenced, and chains were unpaired. Study-wide results and caveats: Sequences matched to VDJdb favored anti-spike CD8 responses, while private and CD4 specificities were missed.

The CDR3 is 13 amino acids. The ends were cut back, 3 bases at V and 2 bases at J, with 7 bases in the middle. Unique molecular identifiers tagged individual cDNA molecules. In TCRdb, the 5' RACE reads were re-called with MiXCR into one record per CDR3 protein. Seen here are tens of thousands of distinct CDR3 sequences, roughly 16% observed once, and the top ten hold over 3.5%. With regard to this clonotype: Its specificity is unknown.

The receptor's source is an adult who was a healthcare worker with PCR-confirmed SARS-CoV-2 infection or an uninfected control (not recorded which). V gene TRBV12-3 or TRBV12-4 combines with J gene TRBJ1-2; the D is unclear. This specimen was whole blood, taken at baseline. The CDR3 protein is CASSFMANYGYTF. CDR3 nucleotides: TGTGCCAGCAGTTTCATGGCCAACTATGGCTACACCTTC.